The 18 T cell receptor beta chains below were found in one sample sequenced in a study of regulatory T cells in long-lasting Graves disease. Time point of the sample: newly diagnosed GD, antithyroid drugs for less than 3 months. From RNA extracted from PBMCs, the TCR library was made. HTBI primers from iRepertoire and Arm-PCR of CDR3 regions yielded the TCR beta libraries. TCRdb re-analysed the multiplex PCR reads in MiXCR, keeping a single row per CDR3 protein. The sample includes 360,000 or so distinct CDR3 sequences, around 17% of them seen just once. These records were also assigned to another study, of T cells in Graves' hyperthyroidism and ophthalmopathy.

The starting material was peripheral blood mononuclear cells (PBMCs), obtained at new diagnosis, from a patient treated with antithyroid drugs. All receptors come from a middle-aged man with Graves disease.

The gene calls are TRBV5-1 and TRBJ1-5; D is ambiguous. V gave up 1 base and J gave up 3 bases, with 5 bases separating them. Germline V lookup: CDR1 SGHRS, CDR2 YFSETQ. The CDR3 totals 13 residues. The DNA of the CDR3 is TGCGCCAGCAGCTTGACCCCCAATCAGCCCCAGCATTTT. This codes for CASSLTPNQPQHF.

This clonotype was seen many times. V and J are TRBV7-2 and TRBJ2-1; D may be TRBD1 (5 bases). Trimming removed 5 bases from V and 0 bases from J, with 11 bases in between. The CDR3 has 15 residues. Germline CDR1 SGHTA, CDR2 FQGNSA. The CDR3 DNA is TGTGCCAGCAGCCCAGGGATGAGCTCCTACAATGAGCAGTTCTTC. Translation: CASSPGMSSYNEQFF.

This clonotype was detected a few times. The chain has TRBV5-1 and TRBJ2-7, with 7 bases that match TRBD1. From germline, CDR1 is SGHRS and CDR2 YFSETQ. V lost 4 bases to trimming and J lost 1 base; unmatched junction nucleotides: 5. The CDR3 contains 14 residues. The CDR3: CASSEGGQSYEQYF. As DNA, the CDR3 is TGCGCCAGCAGCGAAGGGGGACAGTCCTACGAGCAGTACTTC.

The table lists this clonotype with many counts. The chain combines TRBV3-1 with TRBJ1-5; 7 bases fit TRBD1. Trimming took 6 bases from V and 6 from J; bases not matched to a gene: 14. Per the germline V gene, CDR1 is LGHDT and CDR2 is YNNKEL (reference sequence). The CDR3 covers 16 residues. This chain's CDR3 is CASSRGGQGEGQPQHF. For the CDR3, the DNA is TGTGCCAGCAGTCGTGGGGGTCAGGGGGAAGGTCAGCCCCAGCATTTT.

This clonotype was counted ten times or more. The chain employs TRBV6-2 or TRBV6-3 and TRBJ1-1; D unclear. Trimming took off 4 bases at V and 3 bases at J, with 9 bases between the two ends. The CDR3 runs 13 residues. CDR1 and CDR2 from the germline V gene are MNHEY and SVGEGT. CDR3 in DNA: TGTGCCAGCAGTTTCGGGAGGTACACTGAAGCTTTCTTT. Translating gives CASSFGRYTEAFF.

With regard to this clonotype: A much larger clone differs from this one at a single base, so this may be a read error. The rearrangement uses TRBV28 and TRBJ1-1, with 7 bases matching TRBD1. With 2 bases clipped from V and 5 bases from J, the junction kept 8 bases outside the gene matches. Germline CDR1 and CDR2: MDHEN and SYDVKM. The CDR3 is 15 amino acids. CDR3 in DNA: TGTGCCAGCAGTTTACTTAGGGGGCGAAAGACTGAAGCTTTCTTT. Translated: CASSLLRGRKTEAFF. Combining the CDR3 with reference TRBV28 and TRBJ1-1 gives the whole variable domain DVKVTQSSRYLVKRTGEKVFLECVQDMDHENMFWYRQDPGLGLRLIYFSYDVKMKEKGDIPEGYSVSREKKERFSLILESASTNQTSMYLCASSLLRGRKTEAFFGQGTRLTVV.

This clonotype is large by share. The V call is TRBV6-5, the J call TRBJ1-2; D unclear. The V gene's germline CDR1 is MNHEY and CDR2 SVGAGI. This CDR3 spans 12 amino acids. Trimming took 2 bases from V and 6 from J, leaving 7 bases between them. The chain's CDR3 is CASSYVGDGYTF. Here the CDR3 DNA reads TGTGCCAGCAGTTACGTTGGGGATGGCTACACCTTC.

This clonotype was found many times. The rearrangement links TRBV18 to TRBJ2-2; the D is unclear. V was shortened by 2 bases and J by 2 bases, with 6 bases between the two germline ends. Germline CDR1 reads KGHSH; CDR2 reads LQKENI. The CDR3 runs 14 residues. The CDR3 bases are TGTGCCAGCTCACCATACACCAACACCGGGGAGCTGTTTTTT. Amino acids: CASSPYTNTGELFF. Filled out from reference TRBV18 and TRBJ2-2, the complete variable domain reads NAGVMQNPRHLVRRRGQEARLRCSPMKGHSHVYWYRQLPEEGLKFMVYLQKENIIDESGMPKERFSAEFPKEGPSILRIQQVVRGDSAAYFCASSPYTNTGELFFGEGSRLTVL.

This clonotype has a handful of counts. The chain uses TRBV9 and TRBJ2-7, with D hard to call. Germline loops: CDR1 SGDLS, CDR2 YYNGEE. V dropped 4 bases and J dropped 7 bases, with 21 bases sitting between them. This CDR3 contains 15 residues. The CDR3 coding sequence is TGTGCCAGCAGCCCCTCCCTGGTAGAGCCGCAGGAGCAGTACTTC. It yields the protein CASSPSLVEPQEQYF. The variable domain in full, with the rest retrieved from reference TRBV9 and TRBJ2-7, is DSGVTQTPKHLITATGQRVTLRCSPRSGDLSVYWYQQSLDQGLQFLIQYYNGEERAKGNILERFSAQQFPDLHSELNLSSLELGDSALYFCASSPSLVEPQEQYFGPGTRLTVT.

The table lists this clonotype with many counts. The V call is TRBV18, the J call TRBJ2-5, with D possibly being TRBD1 (5 bases). Trimming took 3 bases from V and 4 from J, leaving 15 bases between them. Germline-derived CDR1 and CDR2 are KGHSH and LQKENI. This CDR3 has 15 amino acids. CDR3 residues: CASSPPSTDGETQYF. CDR3 coding DNA: TGTGCCAGCTCACCCCCCTCGACAGATGGAGAGACCCAGTACTTC.

The chain links TRBV29-1 to TRBJ2-5; 12 positions agree with TRBD2. CDR1 and CDR2 (germline): SQVTM, ANQGSEA. The junction had 9 bases not matched to a gene; V was cut back by 1 base and J by 3 bases. The CDR3 spans 17 residues. The CDR3 region has the DNA TGCAGCGTTGAAGGTTTACGGACTAGCGGGGTTAAAGAGACCCAGTACTTC. It yields the protein CSVEGLRTSGVKETQYF.

This sequence joins TRBV5-1 and TRBJ2-7; 7 positions agree with TRBD2. The CDR3 extends over 16 amino acids. Unmatched junction bases numbered 13, after V lost 4 bases and J lost 3 bases. Germline V gene lookup returns CDR1 SGHRS and CDR2 YFSETQ. CDR3 coding DNA: TGCGCCAGCAGCATGGCTAGGGCGGGACTAAACTACGAGCAGTACTTC. It yields the protein CASSMARAGLNYEQYF.

There are many counts of this clonotype. V usage is TRBV28 and J usage is TRBJ1-1; D gene unclear. V was trimmed by 7 bases and J by 3 bases, leaving 15 bases between them. From germline, CDR1 is MDHEN and CDR2 SYDVKM. The CDR3 consists of 14 residues. CDR3 sequence: CASTWSVAYTEAFF. CDR3 in DNA: TGTGCCAGCACTTGGTCCGTCGCGTACACTGAAGCTTTCTTT.

This clonotype was counted at least ten times. The chain recombines TRBV20-1 with TRBJ1-5; D call uncertain. V was cut by 6 bases and J by 2 bases, with 11 bases left in between. Per the germline V gene, CDR1 is DFQATT and CDR2 is SNEGSKA (reference sequence). CDR3 length: 13 amino acids. The CDR3 DNA reads as TGCAGTGCCCCCTGGAGCGGCAATCAGCCCCAGCATTTT. It translates to CSAPWSGNQPQHF.

The chain joins TRBV29-1 to TRBJ1-5; 9 bases align to TRBD1. Looked up from germline, CDR1 is SQVTM and CDR2 is ANQGSEA. The CDR3 totals 15 residues. The ends lost 4 bases at V and 5 bases at J; junction bases unmatched: 9. CDR3: CSVAGGTGRDQPQHF. The CDR3 DNA is TGCAGCGTTGCGGGGGGGACAGGGAGGGATCAGCCCCAGCATTTT.

The V call is TRBV11-2, the J call TRBJ2-3; 10 bases line up with TRBD2. J was trimmed by 1 base and V by 5 bases; bases with no gene match: 12. The CDR3 has 18 amino acids. CDR1 SGHAT and CDR2 FQNNGV come from the germline V gene. The CDR3 here is CASSPQRGGTLGTDTQYF. The CDR3 bases are TGTGCCAGCAGCCCTCAGCGGGGGGGTACTCTGGGCACAGATACGCAGTATTTT. The whole variable domain, filled in from reference TRBV11-2 and TRBJ2-3, reads EAGVAQSPRYKIIEKRQSVAFWCNPISGHATLYWYQQILGQGPKLLIQFQNNGVVDDSQLPKDRFSAERLKGVDSTLKIQPAKLEDSAVYLCASSPQRGGTLGTDTQYFGPGTRLTVL.

This rearrangement joins TRBV4-1 to TRBJ1-4; no clear D gene. Germline V gives CDR1 MGHRA, CDR2 YSYEKL. This CDR3 spans 17 amino acids. The ends were cut back, 0 bases at V and 5 bases at J, with 16 bases in the middle. The CDR3 coding sequence is TGCGCCAGCAGCCAAGATCCTTTGGCCAGACTAAATGAAAAACTGTTTTTT. This gives the protein CASSQDPLARLNEKLFF.

This clonotype was found a few times. The chain recombines TRBV5-1 with TRBJ2-2, with 7 bases that match TRBD1. Per germline, CDR1 SGHRS and CDR2 YFSETQ. This CDR3 has 18 amino acids. Unmatched junction bases numbered 9, after V lost 0 bases and J lost 1 base. The CDR3 here is CASSLDPPTGLNTGELFF. Written as DNA, the CDR3 is TGCGCCAGCAGCTTGGATCCCCCGACAGGGCTGAACACCGGGGAGCTGTTTTTT.